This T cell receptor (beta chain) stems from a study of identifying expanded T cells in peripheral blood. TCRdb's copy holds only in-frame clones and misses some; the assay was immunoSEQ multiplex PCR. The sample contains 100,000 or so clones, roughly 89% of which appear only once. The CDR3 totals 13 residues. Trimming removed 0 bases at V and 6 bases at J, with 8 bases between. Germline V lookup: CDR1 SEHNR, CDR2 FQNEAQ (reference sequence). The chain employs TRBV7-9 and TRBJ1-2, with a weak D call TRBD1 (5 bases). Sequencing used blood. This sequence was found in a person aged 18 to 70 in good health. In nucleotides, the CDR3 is TGTGCCAGCAGCTTAGCCCCGGGGGATGGCTACACCTTC. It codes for CASSLAPGDGYTF.